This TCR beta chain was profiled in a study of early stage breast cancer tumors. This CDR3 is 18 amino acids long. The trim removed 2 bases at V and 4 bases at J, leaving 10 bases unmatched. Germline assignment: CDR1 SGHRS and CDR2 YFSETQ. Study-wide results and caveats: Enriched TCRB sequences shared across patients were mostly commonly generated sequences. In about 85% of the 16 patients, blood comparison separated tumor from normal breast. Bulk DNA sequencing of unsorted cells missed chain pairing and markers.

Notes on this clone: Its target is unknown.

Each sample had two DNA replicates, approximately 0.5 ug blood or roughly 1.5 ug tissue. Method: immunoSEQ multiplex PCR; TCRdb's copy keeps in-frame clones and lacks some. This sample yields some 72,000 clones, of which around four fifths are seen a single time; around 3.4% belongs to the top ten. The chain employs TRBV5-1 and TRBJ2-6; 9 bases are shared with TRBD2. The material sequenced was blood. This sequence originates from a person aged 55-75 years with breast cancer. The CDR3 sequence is CASSLSGTSRSGANVLTF. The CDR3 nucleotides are TGCGCCAGCAGCTTATCCGGGACTAGCAGGTCCGGGGCCAACGTCCTGACTTTC. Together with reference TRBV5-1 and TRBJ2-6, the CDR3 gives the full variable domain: KAGVTQTPRYLIKTRGQQVTLSCSPISGHRSVSWYQQTPGQGLQFLFEYFSETQRNKGNFPGRFSGRQFSNSRSEMNVSTLELGDSALYLCASSLSGTSRSGANVLTFGAGSRLTVL.